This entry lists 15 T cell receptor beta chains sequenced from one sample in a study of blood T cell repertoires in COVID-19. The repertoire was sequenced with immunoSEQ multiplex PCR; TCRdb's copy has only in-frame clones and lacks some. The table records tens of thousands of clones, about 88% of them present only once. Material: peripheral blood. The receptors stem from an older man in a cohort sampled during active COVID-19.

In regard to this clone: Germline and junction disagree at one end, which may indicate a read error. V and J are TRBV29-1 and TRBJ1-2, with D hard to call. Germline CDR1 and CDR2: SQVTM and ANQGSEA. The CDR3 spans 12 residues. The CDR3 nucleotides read TGCAGCGTCGAAGCCTCTAACTATGGCTACACCTTC. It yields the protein CSVEASNYGYTF.

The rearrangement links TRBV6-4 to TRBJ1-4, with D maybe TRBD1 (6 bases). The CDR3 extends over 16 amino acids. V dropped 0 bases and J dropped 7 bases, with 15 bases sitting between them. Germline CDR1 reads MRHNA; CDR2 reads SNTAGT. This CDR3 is CASSDSMGGAVEKLFF. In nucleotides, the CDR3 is TGTGCCAGCAGTGACTCGATGGGGGGGGCTGTTGAAAAACTGTTTTTT.

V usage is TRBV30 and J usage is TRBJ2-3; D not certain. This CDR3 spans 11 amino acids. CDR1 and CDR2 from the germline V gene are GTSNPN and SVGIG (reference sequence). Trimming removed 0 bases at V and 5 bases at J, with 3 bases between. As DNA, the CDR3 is TGTGCCTGGAGTGTACAAGATACGCAGTATTTT. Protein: CAWSVQDTQYF.

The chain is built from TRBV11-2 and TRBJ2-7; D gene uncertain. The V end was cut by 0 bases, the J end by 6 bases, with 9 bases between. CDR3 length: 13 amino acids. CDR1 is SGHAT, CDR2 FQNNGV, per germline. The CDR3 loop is CASSLEVTSEQYF. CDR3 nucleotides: TGTGCCAGCAGCTTAGAGGTTACCAGCGAGCAGTACTTC.

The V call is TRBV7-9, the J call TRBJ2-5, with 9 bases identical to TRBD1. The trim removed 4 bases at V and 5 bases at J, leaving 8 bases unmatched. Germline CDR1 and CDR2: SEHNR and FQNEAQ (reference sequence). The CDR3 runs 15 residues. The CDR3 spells CASSSQGALPETQYF. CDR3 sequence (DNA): TGTGCCAGCAGCTCACAGGGGGCCCTCCCGGAGACCCAGTACTTC. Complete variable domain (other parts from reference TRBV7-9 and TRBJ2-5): DTGVSQNPRHKITKRGQNVTFRCDPISEHNRLYWYRQTLGQGPEFLTYFQNEAQLEKSRLLSDRFSAERPKGSFSTLEIQRTEQGDSAMYLCASSSQGALPETQYFGPGTRLLVL.

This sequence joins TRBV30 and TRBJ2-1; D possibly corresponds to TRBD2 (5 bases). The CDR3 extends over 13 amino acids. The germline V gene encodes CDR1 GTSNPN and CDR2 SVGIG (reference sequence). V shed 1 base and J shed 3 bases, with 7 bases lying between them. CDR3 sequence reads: CAWSADFYNEQFF. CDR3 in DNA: TGTGCCTGGAGTGCGGACTTCTACAATGAGCAGTTCTTC.

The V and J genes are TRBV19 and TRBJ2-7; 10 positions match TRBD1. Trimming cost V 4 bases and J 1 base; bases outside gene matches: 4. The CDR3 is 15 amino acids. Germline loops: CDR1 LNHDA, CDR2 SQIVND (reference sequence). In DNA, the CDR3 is TGTGCCAGTAGTACGGGACAGGGGAGTTCCTACGAGCAGTACTTC. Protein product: CASSTGQGSSYEQYF.

CDR3: CASSLDFNQPQHF. CDR3 sequence (DNA): TGTGCCAGCAGTTTAGACTTCAATCAGCCCCAGCATTTT. The rearrangement links TRBV27 to TRBJ1-5; D uncertain. Germline CDR1 and CDR2: MNHEY and SMNVEV (reference sequence). Trimming shortened V by 2 bases and J by 3 bases, and 5 bases separated the two germline ends. There are 13 residues in the CDR3.

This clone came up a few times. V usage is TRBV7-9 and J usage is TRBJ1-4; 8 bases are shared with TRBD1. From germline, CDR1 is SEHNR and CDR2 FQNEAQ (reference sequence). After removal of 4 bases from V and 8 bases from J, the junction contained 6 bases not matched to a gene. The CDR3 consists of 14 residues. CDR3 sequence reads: CASSSQGAAEKLFF. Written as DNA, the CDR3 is TGTGCCAGCAGCTCTCAGGGGGCGGCAGAAAAACTGTTTTTT.

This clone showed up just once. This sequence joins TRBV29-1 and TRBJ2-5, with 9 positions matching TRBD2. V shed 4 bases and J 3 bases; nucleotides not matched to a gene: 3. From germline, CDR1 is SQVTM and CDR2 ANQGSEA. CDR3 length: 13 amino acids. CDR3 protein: CSVGAGGKETQYF. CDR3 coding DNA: TGCAGCGTTGGAGCGGGGGGCAAAGAGACCCAGTACTTC.

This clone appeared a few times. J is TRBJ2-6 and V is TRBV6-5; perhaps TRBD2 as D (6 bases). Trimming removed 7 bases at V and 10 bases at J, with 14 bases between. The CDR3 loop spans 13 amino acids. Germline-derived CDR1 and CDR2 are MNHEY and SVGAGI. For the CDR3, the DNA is TGTGCCAGCATTCGGGACTTACAAAACGTCCTGACTTTC. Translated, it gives CASIRDLQNVLTF.

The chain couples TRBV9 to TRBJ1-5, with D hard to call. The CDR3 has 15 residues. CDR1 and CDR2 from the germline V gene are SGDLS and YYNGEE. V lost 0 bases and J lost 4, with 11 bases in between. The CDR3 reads CASSVGSASNQPQHF. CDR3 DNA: TGTGCCAGCAGCGTAGGCTCAGCGTCTAATCAGCCCCAGCATTTT. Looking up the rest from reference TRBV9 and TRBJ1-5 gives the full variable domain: DSGVTQTPKHLITATGQRVTLRCSPRSGDLSVYWYQQSLDQGLQFLIQYYNGEERAKGNILERFSAQQFPDLHSELNLSSLELGDSALYFCASSVGSASNQPQHFGDGTRLSIL.

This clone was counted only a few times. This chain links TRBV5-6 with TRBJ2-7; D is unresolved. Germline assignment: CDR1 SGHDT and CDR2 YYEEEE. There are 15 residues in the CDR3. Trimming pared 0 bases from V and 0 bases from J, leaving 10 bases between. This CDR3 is CASSLGQRYSYEQYF. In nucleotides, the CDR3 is TGTGCCAGCAGCTTGGGGCAGCGCTACTCCTACGAGCAGTACTTC.

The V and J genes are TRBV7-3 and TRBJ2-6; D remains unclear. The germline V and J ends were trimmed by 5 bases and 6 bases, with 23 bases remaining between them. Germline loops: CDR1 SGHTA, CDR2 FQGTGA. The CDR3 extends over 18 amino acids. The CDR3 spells CASSPVASGTKLANVLTF. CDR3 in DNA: TGTGCCAGCAGCCCGGTAGCCTCCGGCACTAAACTGGCCAACGTCCTGACTTTC.

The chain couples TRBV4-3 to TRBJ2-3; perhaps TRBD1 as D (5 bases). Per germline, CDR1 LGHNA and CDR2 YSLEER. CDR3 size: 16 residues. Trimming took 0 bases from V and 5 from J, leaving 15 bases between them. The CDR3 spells CASSQDINPQGDTQYF. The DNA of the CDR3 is TGCGCCAGCAGCCAAGATATCAACCCCCAGGGAGATACGCAGTATTTT.